The 30 T cell receptor beta chains given below trace back to one sample, sequenced in a study of cytomegalovirus exposure and HLA in healthy donors. Primers for the PCR totalled 60 Vbeta and 13 Jbeta. Produced via immunoSEQ multiplex PCR; TCRdb's table is partial and in-frame only. The data hold 200,000 to 250,000 clones, with about 77% observed a single time. The specimen was PBMCs. The receptors originated from a young woman in good health and CMV-seronegative.

CDR3 protein: CASSDSGRRTDTQYF. CDR3 DNA: TGTGCCAGCAGCGATAGCGGGAGAAGGACAGATACGCAGTATTTT. The genes are TRBV9 and TRBJ2-3, with 9 nucleotides matching TRBD2. The CDR3 is 15 residues long. Germline CDR1 SGDLS, CDR2 YYNGEE. V lost 3 bases, J lost 3 bases, and 5 bases stayed unmatched.

The genes are TRBV11-3 and TRBJ2-3; 12 bases are a match to TRBD2. This CDR3 comprises 16 residues. Germline V lookup: CDR1 SGHNT, CDR2 YENEEA. Trimming at V came to 6 bases and at J to 2 bases, leaving 6 bases not matched to a gene. The CDR3 loop reads CASSHGLAGPTDTQYF. CDR3 nucleotides: TGTGCCAGCAGTCACGGACTAGCGGGACCCACAGATACGCAGTATTTT. The full variable domain, in which reference TRBV11-3 and TRBJ2-3 provide the parts outside the CDR3, is EAGVVQSPRYKIIEKKQPVAFWCNPISGHNTLYWYLQNLGQGPELLIRYENEEAVDDSQLPKDRFSAERLKGVDSTLKIQPAELGDSAVYLCASSHGLAGPTDTQYFGPGTRLTVL.

This clone came up a few times. The J gene is TRBJ1-1, the V gene TRBV5-6, with 7 bases lining up with TRBD1. The germline V gene has CDR1 SGHDT and CDR2 YYEEEE. The CDR3 has 17 residues. The trim removed 1 base at V and 5 bases at J, leaving 14 bases unmatched. The CDR3 bases are TGTGCCAGCAGCTTGACTCCAGGGGGGCTGAAGGGTACTGAAGCTTTCTTT. Amino acid sequence: CASSLTPGGLKGTEAFF.

The rearrangement uses TRBV29-1 and TRBJ1-1; 10 bases agree with TRBD1. The CDR3 has 13 amino acids. Germline values: CDR1 SQVTM, CDR2 ANQGSEA. The V and J ends lost 7 bases and 7 bases, in that order; junction bases with no gene match: 9. The CDR3 sequence: CSAGGQGPLEAFF. The CDR3 region has the DNA TGCAGCGCCGGGGGACAGGGGCCTCTTGAAGCTTTCTTT. Variable domain in full (rest from reference TRBV29-1 and TRBJ1-1): SAVISQKPSRDICQRGTSLTIQCQVDSQVTMMFWYRQQPGQSLTLIATANQGSEATYESGFVIDKFPISRPNLTFSTLTVSNMSPEDSSIYLCSAGGQGPLEAFFGQGTRLTVV.

V and J are TRBV2 and TRBJ1-3, with 7 nucleotides matching TRBD1. V was clipped by 10 bases and J by 4 bases; unmatched bases: 7. The CDR3 loop spans 13 amino acids. Per the germline V gene, CDR1 is SNHLY and CDR2 is FYNNEI. As DNA, the CDR3 is TGTGCCACAACAGGGGCCACAGGAAACACCATATATTTT. Translation gives CATTGATGNTIYF.

V is TRBV6-6 and J is TRBJ1-2, with D possibly matching TRBD1 (5 bases). CDR1 MNHNY and CDR2 SVGAGI come from the germline V gene (reference sequence). This CDR3 comprises 15 residues. V lost 0 bases and J lost 8, with 16 bases in between. The CDR3: CASSYSSQGHLGYTF. Here the CDR3 DNA reads TGTGCCAGCAGTTACTCGAGTCAGGGCCATCTGGGCTACACCTTC.

The chain couples TRBV6-5 to TRBJ2-1, with D possibly matching TRBD2 (5 bases). Germline V gene lookup returns CDR1 MNHEY and CDR2 SVGAGI. The ends were cut back, 0 bases at V and 7 bases at J, with 7 bases in the middle. The CDR3 totals 13 residues. CDR3 in amino acids: CASSYSEGNEQFF. For the CDR3, the DNA is TGTGCCAGCAGTTACTCAGAGGGTAATGAGCAGTTCTTC.

V and J are TRBV5-1 and TRBJ2-1; 8 positions agree with TRBD1. The CDR3 covers 14 residues. V shed 4 bases, J shed 6 bases, and the junction held 6 bases outside the gene matches. Germline V gives CDR1 SGHRS, CDR2 YFSETQ. The CDR3 DNA is TGCGCCAGCAGCGGGACAGGTACGGGCAATGAGCAGTTCTTC. Its protein product is CASSGTGTGNEQFF.

This clone was seen once. The chain links TRBV5-1 to TRBJ2-5; 10 bases align to TRBD1. The junction had 7 bases not matched to a gene; V was cut back by 10 bases and J by 4 bases. The germline V gene encodes CDR1 SGHRS and CDR2 YFSETQ. The CDR3 extends over 13 amino acids. CDR3 protein: CASGTGVGETQYF. The CDR3 DNA is TGCGCCTCTGGGACAGGGGTAGGAGAGACCCAGTACTTC.

J is TRBJ2-7 and V is TRBV4-1, with D hard to call. Germline CDR1 reads MGHRA; CDR2 reads YSYEKL. The CDR3 contains 13 residues. With 1 base removed from V and 2 bases from J, the gap between germline ends came to 6 bases. For the CDR3, the DNA is TGCGCCAGCAGCCAAGCCCCTACCTACGAGCAGTACTTC. It is translated as CASSQAPTYEQYF.

The rearrangement joins TRBV25-1 to TRBJ2-5; the D is unclear. The V end was cut by 1 base, the J end by 5 bases, with 11 bases between. Germline V gene lookup returns CDR1 MGHDK and CDR2 SYGVNS. The CDR3 sequence is 14 residues long. Here the CDR3 reads CASSESYSKETQYF. Here the CDR3 DNA reads TGTGCCAGCAGTGAATCCTACAGTAAGGAGACCCAGTACTTC.

The CDR3, as DNA: TGTGCCACCCTGACAGAGCTTGGCTACACCTTC. Translating it yields CATLTELGYTF. This rearrangement joins TRBV28 to TRBJ1-2; the D gene is possibly TRBD1 (5 bases). CDR1 is MDHEN and CDR2 is SYDVKM in the germline V gene. This CDR3 is 11 amino acids long. V dropped 10 bases and J dropped 7 bases, with 13 bases sitting between them.

The chain couples TRBV5-4 to TRBJ2-5; D is possibly TRBD2 (6 bases). CDR3 length: 13 residues. V was trimmed by 5 bases and J by 2 bases, leaving 10 bases between them. The germline V gene has CDR1 SGHNT and CDR2 YYREEE (reference sequence). In DNA form, the CDR3 reads TGTGCCAGCAGTATCGCGGGGCAAGAGACCCAGTACTTC. Protein product: CASSIAGQETQYF.

This clone was picked up one time. This rearrangement joins TRBV29-1 to TRBJ1-2, with D unclear. The CDR3 has 11 amino acids. Germline CDR1 and CDR2: SQVTM and ANQGSEA. Trimming removed 5 bases from V and 1 base from J, with 5 bases in between. The CDR3 spells CSVFYNYGYTF. The CDR3, as DNA: TGCAGCGTTTTCTATAACTATGGCTACACCTTC.

This clone has a count of ten or more. The chain joins TRBV7-9 to TRBJ1-1; no firm D call. The ends were cut back, 8 bases at V and 3 bases at J, with 13 bases in the middle. The V gene's germline CDR1 is SEHNR and CDR2 FQNEAQ (reference sequence). This CDR3 contains 13 residues. CDR3 DNA sequence: TGTGCCAGCGCCGATTTTTCGGACACTGAAGCTTTCTTT. Amino acids: CASADFSDTEAFF.

Concerning this clone itself: The junction departs from germline at one end; a sequencing error may be responsible. In the same sample, other DNA sequences code for this CDR3. The chain uses TRBV2 and TRBJ1-3; maybe TRBD1 (6 bases). The CDR3 runs to 14 residues. Germline-derived CDR1 and CDR2 are SNHLY and FYNNEI. The CDR3 loop is CASSEGHSGNTIYF. In nucleotides, the CDR3 is TGCGCCAGCAGTGAGGGACACTCTGGAAACACCATATATTTT.

This chain joins TRBV5-8 and TRBJ1-3; unclear D gene. This CDR3 comprises 15 residues. Germline V CDR1 and CDR2: SGHTS, YDEGEE. The V gene lost 3 bases and the J gene lost 0 bases, with 10 bases spanning the gap. CDR3 DNA: TGTGCCAGCAGCTATTCTTTGAGCTCTGGAAACACCATATATTTT. As protein: CASSYSLSSGNTIYF.

V is TRBV29-1 and J is TRBJ2-1; TRBD2 is a possible D gene (6 bases). Germline V gene data show CDR1 as SQVTM and CDR2 as ANQGSEA. CDR3 length: 14 residues. Trimming cost V 4 bases and J 2 bases, with 12 bases left between them. The CDR3 loop reads CSVGLRGTYNEQFF. DNA of the CDR3: TGCAGCGTTGGCCTTCGGGGGACCTACAATGAGCAGTTCTTC.

The chain uses TRBV7-9 and TRBJ2-2; D gene ambiguous. The end of the DNA fits TRBJ1-1 better, so the J call may be wrong. The CDR3 is 11 amino acids. CDR1 SEHNR and CDR2 FQNEAQ come from the germline V gene (reference sequence). The CDR3 here is CASSLITEAFF. CDR3 coding DNA: TGTGCCAGCAGCTTAATCACTGAAGCTTTCTTT.

The V call is TRBV21-1, the J call TRBJ2-5; the table names TRBD2, a call not compared with the DNA. TRBV21-1 is a known pseudogene. This CDR3 has 16 amino acids. Here the CDR3 DNA reads TGTGCCAGCGGGCTCCGGGATCAAAACGGAGCGGAGACCCAGTACTTC. This gives the protein CASGLRDQNGAETQYF.

This chain uses TRBV5-1 with TRBJ1-1, with D possibly matching TRBD1 (5 bases). CDR3 length: 14 residues. Trimming shortened V by 4 bases and J by 1 base, and 11 bases separated the two germline ends. CDR1 and CDR2 from the germline V gene are SGHRS and YFSETQ. CDR3 loop: CASSLIGGNTEAFF. The CDR3 DNA follows: TGCGCCAGCAGCCTGATCGGGGGGAACACTGAAGCTTTCTTT.

This chain links TRBV7-2 with TRBJ2-1; D possibly corresponds to TRBD1 (6 bases). V was pared by 5 bases and J by 5 bases, with 10 bases between. Germline V gene sequence: CDR1 SGHTA, CDR2 FQGNSA. The CDR3 sequence is 13 residues long. In DNA, the CDR3 is TGTGCCAGCAGCCCTGGGACAAACAATGAGCAGTTCTTC. Protein product: CASSPGTNNEQFF. Using reference TRBV7-2 and TRBJ2-1 for the parts outside the CDR3, the full variable domain is GAGVSQSPSNKVTEKGKDVELRCDPISGHTALYWYRQSLGQGLEFLIYFQGNSAPDKSGLPSDRFSAERTGGSVSTLTIQRTQQEDSAVYLCASSPGTNNEQFFGPGTRLTVL.

The genes are TRBV29-1 and TRBJ2-1; the D gene is possibly TRBD2 (5 bases). V gave up 0 bases and J gave up 6 bases, with 12 bases separating them. The CDR3 is made up of 14 amino acids. Germline V CDR1 and CDR2: SQVTM, ANQGSEA. The CDR3 DNA follows: TGCAGCGTTGAAGAGCGGGCGCTCGTCAATGAGCAGTTCTTC. Its protein is CSVEERALVNEQFF.

V is TRBV6-6 and J is TRBJ2-2; D might be TRBD1 (5 bases). The V end was cut by 6 bases, the J end by 3 bases, with 14 bases between. CDR3 length: 15 amino acids. From germline, CDR1 is MNHNY and CDR2 SVGAGI (reference sequence). The chain's CDR3 is CASSPGQGYTGELFF. The CDR3 bases are TGTGCCAGCAGCCCCGGGCAGGGCTACACCGGGGAGCTGTTTTTT.

This rearrangement joins TRBV9 to TRBJ2-3; 12 bases are a match to TRBD1. This CDR3 has 16 amino acids. Losses at the gene ends were 3 bases for V and 3 bases for J; bases not matched to a gene: 5. The germline V gene has CDR1 SGDLS and CDR2 YYNGEE. The DNA for the CDR3 is TGTGCCAGCAGCGCGGGACAGGGGGCGCAGACAGATACGCAGTATTTT. Translated: CASSAGQGAQTDTQYF. The entire variable domain, with the rest obtained from reference TRBV9 and TRBJ2-3, is as follows: DSGVTQTPKHLITATGQRVTLRCSPRSGDLSVYWYQQSLDQGLQFLIQYYNGEERAKGNILERFSAQQFPDLHSELNLSSLELGDSALYFCASSAGQGAQTDTQYFGPGTRLTVL.

This clone was observed a single time. This chain uses TRBV11-1 with TRBJ2-3, with 9 positions matching TRBD2. Germline loops: CDR1 SGHAT, CDR2 FQDESV (reference sequence). This CDR3 has 14 amino acids. Losses at the gene ends were 6 bases for V and 6 bases for J; bases not matched to a gene: 7. In DNA, the CDR3 is TGTGCCAGCAGACCTCGGACTAGCGCGGATACGCAGTATTTT. Its translation: CASRPRTSADTQYF.

The chain is built from TRBV21-1 and TRBJ2-7; TRBD2, as called in the table, went unchecked against the DNA. TRBV21-1 is noted as a pseudogene. The CDR3 length is 15 residues. The CDR3 loop is CASSKLGTRVYEQYF. The CDR3 DNA follows: TGTGCCAGCAGCAAATTGGGGACTCGGGTGTACGAGCAGTACTTC.

This chain connects TRBV5-3 to TRBJ2-7; perhaps TRBD2 as D (6 bases). TRBV5-3 is an open reading frame, and its role is uncertain. This CDR3 is 16 amino acids long. The germline V and J ends were trimmed by 2 bases and 5 bases, with 20 bases remaining between them. The CDR3: CARSFMIRGKGDEQYF. The CDR3, as DNA: TGTGCCAGAAGCTTCATGATACGGGGGAAGGGAGACGAGCAGTACTTC.

The gene calls are TRBV7-9 and TRBJ1-2; D ambiguous. Germline V lookup: CDR1 SEHNR, CDR2 FQNEAQ (reference sequence). V lost 5 bases and J lost 4, with 11 bases in between. The length of the CDR3 is 13 residues. The CDR3 nucleotides are TGTGCCAGCAGCCCCCCCCGTTCCTATGGCTACACCTTC. Amino acid sequence: CASSPPRSYGYTF.

CDR3 sequence: CASSLGQRGGTDTQYF. The CDR3 coding sequence is TGCGCCAGCAGCTTGGGGCAACGGGGGGGCACAGATACGCAGTATTTT. The chain is built from TRBV5-1 and TRBJ2-3, with TRBD2 matching over 7 bases. The CDR3 covers 16 residues. Germline lookup yields CDR1 SGHRS and CDR2 YFSETQ. V shed 0 bases, J shed 1 base, and the junction held 5 bases outside the gene matches.